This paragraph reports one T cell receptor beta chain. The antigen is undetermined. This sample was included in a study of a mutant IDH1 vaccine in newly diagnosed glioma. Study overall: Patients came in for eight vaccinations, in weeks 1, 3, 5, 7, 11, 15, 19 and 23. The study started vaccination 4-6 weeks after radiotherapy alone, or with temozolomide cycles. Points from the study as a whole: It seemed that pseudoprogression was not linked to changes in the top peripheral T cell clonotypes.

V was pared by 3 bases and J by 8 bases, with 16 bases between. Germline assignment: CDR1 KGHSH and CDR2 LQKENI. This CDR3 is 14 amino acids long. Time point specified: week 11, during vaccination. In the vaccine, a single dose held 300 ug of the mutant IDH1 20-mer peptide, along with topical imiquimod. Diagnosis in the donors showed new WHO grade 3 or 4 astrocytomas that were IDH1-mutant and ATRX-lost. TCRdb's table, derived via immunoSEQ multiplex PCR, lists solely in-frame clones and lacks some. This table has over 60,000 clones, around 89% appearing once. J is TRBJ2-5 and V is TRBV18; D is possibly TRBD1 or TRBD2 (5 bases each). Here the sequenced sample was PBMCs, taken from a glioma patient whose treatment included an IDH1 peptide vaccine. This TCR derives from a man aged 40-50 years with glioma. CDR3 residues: CASSPVDLRGTQYF. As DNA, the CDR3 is TGTGCCAGCTCACCGGTAGACCTCCGGGGCACCCAGTACTTC.